The clone carrying this TCR beta chain was recorded once. Preparation of the TCRbeta library involved a method that used unique molecular identifiers. MiXCR, run by TCRdb on the PCR reads, gives a single entry per CDR3 protein. The sample lists approximately 250,000 distinct CDR3 sequences, 9.7% occurring once. This sample was taken from a study of T-cell reconstitution after alpha-beta-depleted transplantation in children. V lost 3 bases to trimming and J lost 0 bases, with 7 bases between them. The CDR3 has 14 residues. CDR1 MDHEN and CDR2 SYDVKM come from the germline V gene. The genes are TRBV28 and TRBJ2-3; D gene unclear. The source material was PBMCs from the stem cell graft donor, sampled from the stem cell graft. The receptor's source is a human donor who donated a stem cell graft to a child with SCID. The CDR3 sequence is CASSFAPSTDTQYF. DNA for the CDR3: TGTGCCAGCAGTTTTGCACCCAGCACAGATACGCAGTATTTT.